This T cell receptor beta chain was sequenced in a study of T cell clonality in common variable immunodeficiency. Broader study findings: T cell subpopulation sequencing would be needed to explain CVID clonality. Fewer TCRbeta clones were shared among CVID subjects than controls. Fewer deletions and N-nucleotide insertions were reportedly seen in common variable immunodeficiency TCR beta sequences.

Patients and controls were mostly of Caucasian heritage. In its sample, this clone was seen a few times. The antigen is not known. The read falls 3 residues short of the CDR3 end, and the missing part is taken from the germline J gene. TCRdb's copy holds only in-frame clones and misses some; the assay was immunoSEQ multiplex PCR. There are about 52,000 clones in the sample, none observed a single time. The CDR3 runs to 14 residues. Looked up from germline, CDR1 is GTSNPN and CDR2 is SVGIG (reference sequence). This receptor was identified in a person aged 18-69 years in good health. Sequences were obtained from peripheral blood mononuclear cells. This sequence joins TRBV30 and TRBJ2-2; 8 nucleotides align to TRBD1. The CDR3 region is CAWTGGSYNSPLFF. CDR3 bases read: TGTGCCTGGACAGGGGGCTCCTATAATTCACCG.